The 32 T cell receptor beta chains below were found in one sample sequenced in a study of blood T cell repertoires in COVID-19. Assay used: immunoSEQ multiplex PCR; TCRdb lists only in-frame clones, some missing. The sample carries nearly 350,000 clones, roughly 89% recorded once. Sequencing was done on a sample of peripheral blood. The receptor set was obtained from a woman aged 18-35 years who had recovered from COVID-19.

CDR3 in amino acids: CATSRGSLFDSGNTIYF. CDR3 coding DNA: TGTGCCACCAGCAGAGGGAGCCTGTTCGACTCTGGAAACACCATATATTTT. The rearrangement joins TRBV15 to TRBJ1-3, with D uncertain. CDR3 length: 17 amino acids. V was cut by 1 base and J by 0 bases, with 13 bases left in between. Germline V gene lookup returns CDR1 LNHNV and CDR2 YYDKDF (reference sequence).

This clone was seen once. This chain links TRBV18 with TRBJ2-2; 12 bases map to TRBD2. The CDR3 has 17 residues. Germline V gene sequence: CDR1 KGHSH, CDR2 LQKENI. Germline trimming cut 2 bases from V and 3 bases from J; bases unmatched to any gene: 4. This CDR3 reads CASSPKRLAGDTGELFF. In DNA, the CDR3 is TGTGCCAGCTCACCAAAAAGACTAGCGGGAGACACCGGGGAGCTGTTTTTT.

This clone was detected once. The CDR3 sequence is CASSRNLLGEQYV. The CDR3 nucleotides are TGTGCCAGCAGCCGAAACCTACTTGGTGAGCAGTACGTC. This chain uses TRBV5-8 with TRBJ2-7; no definite D call. The germline V gene has CDR1 SGHTS and CDR2 YDEGEE. The CDR3 has 13 amino acids. Trimming removed 4 bases at V and 7 bases at J, with 15 bases between.

The genes are TRBV6-6 and TRBJ1-1, with 9 bases identical to TRBD1. The CDR3 is 14 amino acids. Germline V lookup: CDR1 MNHNY, CDR2 SVGAGI (reference sequence). Unmatched junction bases numbered 11, after V lost 8 bases and J lost 7 bases. CDR3 bases: TGTGCCAGCGGCCCCGAACAGGGGGCCATTGAAGCTTTCTTT. Translating it yields CASGPEQGAIEAFF.

The chain joins TRBV7-8 to TRBJ1-4, with unresolved D. Germline values: CDR1 SGHVS, CDR2 FQNEAQ. Trimming removed 3 bases at V and 5 bases at J, with 7 bases between. The CDR3 length is 13 residues. The DNA for the CDR3 is TGTGCCAGCAGCTTTATCTCGAATGAAAAACTGTTTTTT. Residues: CASSFISNEKLFF.

The chain uses TRBV2 and TRBJ1-2; D gene unclear. Germline V gene lookup returns CDR1 SNHLY and CDR2 FYNNEI. CDR3 size: 12 residues. V was pared by 6 bases and J by 0 bases, with 5 bases between. The CDR3 nucleotides read TGTGCCAGCAGGTCAACTAACTATGGCTACACCTTC. It encodes CASRSTNYGYTF.

This sequence joins TRBV9 and TRBJ2-1; tentative D call: TRBD1 (5 bases). This CDR3 is built from 15 residues. CDR1 is SGDLS, CDR2 YYNGEE, per germline. Deletions cut 3 bases from V and 3 bases from J, with 13 bases between. CDR3 DNA sequence: TGTGCCAGCAGCGCCGAAGGGGATTACTACAATGAGCAGTTCTTC. Translation: CASSAEGDYYNEQFF.

The rearrangement links TRBV9 to TRBJ2-3; tentative D call: TRBD1 (7 bases). The CDR3 contains 15 residues. From germline, CDR1 is SGDLS and CDR2 YYNGEE. Trimming removed 4 bases at V and 2 bases at J, with 14 bases between. CDR3 coding DNA: TGTGCCAGCAGCACGTACAGGGGACTCACAGATACGCAGTATTTT. The encoded protein is CASSTYRGLTDTQYF. The whole variable domain, filled in from reference TRBV9 and TRBJ2-3, reads DSGVTQTPKHLITATGQRVTLRCSPRSGDLSVYWYQQSLDQGLQFLIQYYNGEERAKGNILERFSAQQFPDLHSELNLSSLELGDSALYFCASSTYRGLTDTQYFGPGTRLTVL.

The gene calls are TRBV19 and TRBJ1-5; D perhaps matches TRBD1 (5 bases). The V end lost 3 bases, the J end lost 7 bases, and 7 bases lay between the germline ends. Germline V gene lookup returns CDR1 LNHDA and CDR2 SQIVND (reference sequence). CDR3 length: 12 residues. The chain's CDR3 is CASSMGGQPQHF. CDR3 nucleotides: TGTGCCAGTAGTATGGGGGGACAGCCCCAGCATTTT.

The genes are TRBV7-9 and TRBJ1-2; TRBD1 aligns across 9 bases. Germline CDR1 and CDR2: SEHNR and FQNEAQ (reference sequence). This CDR3 is built from 13 residues. V trimming: 5 bases; J trimming: 8 bases; junction bases outside the gene matches: 6. CDR3 sequence reads: CASSQQGAEGYTF. The DNA for the CDR3 is TGTGCCAGCAGCCAACAGGGGGCGGAAGGCTACACCTTC.

The chain recombines TRBV29-1 with TRBJ1-2; no reliable D call. Germline V CDR1 and CDR2: SQVTM, ANQGSEA. Deletions cut 4 bases from V and 4 bases from J, with 10 bases between. The CDR3 spans 12 residues. CDR3 amino acids: CSVAGSSYGYTF. The CDR3 nucleotides are TGCAGCGTTGCAGGCAGTTCCTATGGCTACACCTTC.

This rearrangement joins TRBV6-5 to TRBJ2-1; no clear D gene. Trimming took 5 bases from V and 2 from J, leaving 13 bases between them. This CDR3 region has 15 residues. The germline V gene encodes CDR1 MNHEY and CDR2 SVGAGI. In DNA, the CDR3 is TGTGCCAGCAGTATATACCGAGGTGCCTACAATGAGCAGTTCTTC. Amino acid sequence: CASSIYRGAYNEQFF.

The V and J genes are TRBV7-9 and TRBJ2-7; no firm D call. Germline V CDR1 and CDR2: SEHNR, FQNEAQ (reference sequence). V lost 5 bases and J lost 3, with 8 bases in between. CDR3 length equals 12 residues. The CDR3 loop is CASSPTGYEQYV. The CDR3 region has the DNA TGTGCCAGCAGCCCAACCGGCTACGAGCAGTACGTC.

The J gene is TRBJ1-2, the V gene TRBV6-5, with D perhaps matching TRBD1 (5 bases). Germline CDR1 is MNHEY and CDR2 is SVGAGI. CDR3 length: 14 amino acids. The ends were cut back, 6 bases at V and 0 bases at J, with 11 bases in the middle. The CDR3 here is CASRLTATNYGYTF. The CDR3 nucleotides are TGTGCCAGCAGGTTGACAGCTACTAACTATGGCTACACCTTC.

The chain carries TRBV12-3 or TRBV12-4 and TRBJ1-1; 8 bases match TRBD1. The CDR3 length is 13 residues. J gave up 4 bases and V 6 bases, and 4 bases lay outside the gene matches. CDR3 nucleotide sequence: TGTGCCAGCAGCATAACAGGGGGCACTGAAGCTTTCTTT. Protein sequence: CASSITGGTEAFF.

The rearrangement joins TRBV18 to TRBJ2-1; no clear D. V was clipped by 2 bases and J by 5 bases, with 7 bases between them. The CDR3 extends over 13 amino acids. The V gene's germline CDR1 is KGHSH and CDR2 LQKENI. In DNA form, the CDR3 reads TGTGCCAGCTCACCATTTCCGGACAATGAGCAGTTCTTC. Protein: CASSPFPDNEQFF.

This clone occurred once. The rearrangement links TRBV6-5 to TRBJ2-5; D uncertain. Germline V lookup: CDR1 MNHEY, CDR2 SVGAGI. The CDR3 consists of 12 residues. The V and J ends lost 0 bases and 4 bases respectively, with 3 bases between them. The CDR3 bases are TGTGCCAGCAGTTACTCGAGAGAGACCCAGTACTTC. This codes for CASSYSRETQYF.

V usage is TRBV27 and J usage is TRBJ2-1; 7 nucleotides line up with TRBD2. The junction had 12 bases not matched to a gene; V was cut back by 4 bases and J by 0 bases. The CDR3 is 18 residues long. Germline CDR1 is MNHEY and CDR2 is SMNVEV (reference sequence). The CDR3 spells CASSSPGLLQNSYNEQFF. CDR3 nucleotide sequence: TGTGCCAGCAGTTCACCGGGACTACTACAAAACTCCTACAATGAGCAGTTCTTC.

This chain links TRBV11-2 with TRBJ1-2; D is unclear. The CDR3 consists of 13 residues. Germline lookup yields CDR1 SGHAT and CDR2 FQNNGV. The ends were cut back, 0 bases at V and 3 bases at J, with 5 bases in the middle. The CDR3 DNA sequence: TGTGCCAGCAGCTTAGACAGATACTATGGCTACACCTTC. Amino acids: CASSLDRYYGYTF.

This chain joins TRBV13 and TRBJ2-1; 7 nucleotides align to TRBD2. From germline, CDR1 is PRHDT and CDR2 FYEKMQ (reference sequence). V lost 4 bases and J lost 5; bases outside the gene matches: 17. There are 18 residues in the CDR3. Written as DNA, the CDR3 is TGTGCCAGCAGCTATCGACCAACTCTAGCGGAGTCAAACAATGAGCAGTTCTTC. Encoded protein: CASSYRPTLAESNNEQFF.

This chain links TRBV7-9 with TRBJ2-3, with TRBD1 identical over 7 bases. The CDR3 has 16 amino acids. Germline trimming cut 3 bases from V and 3 bases from J; bases unmatched to any gene: 9. CDR1 and CDR2 from the germline V gene are SEHNR and FQNEAQ (reference sequence). CDR3 coding DNA: TGTGCCAGCAGCTTCGGTGACAGGGTCGGGACAGATACGCAGTATTTT. This encodes CASSFGDRVGTDTQYF.

The rearrangement joins TRBV3-1 (or the pseudogene TRBV3-2) to TRBJ1-1; the D is unclear. V was cut by 0 bases and J by 1 base, with 6 bases left in between. The CDR3 extends over 14 amino acids. The germline V gene encodes CDR1 LGHDT and CDR2 YNNKEL (reference sequence). The CDR3 region has the DNA TGTGCCAGCAGCCAAGATACTTCGAACACTGAAGCTTTCTTT. Amino acid sequence: CASSQDTSNTEAFF.

The rearrangement joins TRBV29-1 to TRBJ1-2; TRBD1 might be the D (5 bases). Germline V gene lookup returns CDR1 SQVTM and CDR2 ANQGSEA. The CDR3 is made up of 14 amino acids. The V and J ends lost 3 bases and 7 bases respectively, with 18 bases between them. This CDR3 reads CSVDSWGRAGGYTF. The CDR3 bases are TGCAGCGTTGATTCGTGGGGCAGGGCAGGTGGCTACACCTTC.

This chain uses TRBV28 with TRBJ2-3; the match to TRBD2 covers 9 bases. With V trimmed by 2 bases and J by 3 bases, 9 bases remained unmatched. The CDR3 is made up of 17 amino acids. Per germline, CDR1 MDHEN and CDR2 SYDVKM. The DNA for the CDR3 is TGTGCCAGCAGTTTACCACAGGGCCTAGCGGGAACAGATACGCAGTATTTT. This sequence encodes CASSLPQGLAGTDTQYF.

V gene TRBV5-6 combines with J gene TRBJ1-1, with TRBD1 matching 7 bases. The CDR3 is 14 residues long. The junction had 5 bases not matched to a gene; V was cut back by 0 bases and J by 6 bases. Germline V gene lookup returns CDR1 SGHDT and CDR2 YYEEEE. CDR3 amino acids: CASSLVGGGPEAFF. The CDR3, as DNA: TGTGCCAGCAGCTTGGTTGGAGGGGGCCCTGAAGCTTTCTTT.

V is TRBV6-5 and J is TRBJ2-3, with D uncertain. CDR1 is MNHEY, CDR2 SVGAGI, per germline. The ends were cut back, 6 bases at V and 0 bases at J, with 7 bases in the middle. CDR3 size: 13 residues. CDR3 loop: CASRTLSTDTQYF. The CDR3 DNA reads as TGTGCCAGCAGAACACTAAGCACAGATACGCAGTATTTT.

This sequence joins TRBV24-1 and TRBJ2-1, with a tentative D call TRBD2 (6 bases). V gave up 5 bases and J gave up 6 bases, with 16 bases separating them. Germline V lookup: CDR1 KGHDR, CDR2 SFDVKD. The CDR3 runs to 15 residues. In DNA form, the CDR3 reads TGTGCCACCAGTGCTCTAAGCGGGTGGGGCAATGAGCAGTTCTTC. Its protein is CATSALSGWGNEQFF.

This clone was counted once. This chain uses TRBV2 with TRBJ2-1, with TRBD2 identical over 10 bases. V lost 2 bases to trimming and J lost 4 bases; unmatched junction nucleotides: 5. Germline CDR1 SNHLY, CDR2 FYNNEI. CDR3 length: 16 amino acids. The CDR3 DNA sequence: TGTGCCAGCAGTGAATCAGAACTAGCGGGGTACAATGAGCAGTTCTTC. Protein product: CASSESELAGYNEQFF.

The chain is built from TRBV5-6 and TRBJ1-1; 9 bases fit TRBD1. CDR1 and CDR2 (germline): SGHDT, YYEEEE. The CDR3 is 14 residues long. The trim removed 3 bases at V and 7 bases at J, leaving 7 bases unmatched. CDR3 coding DNA: TGTGCCAGCAGCTGGGGACAGGGCGGACTTGAAGCTTTCTTT. Translated: CASSWGQGGLEAFF.

The V and J genes are TRBV11-2 and TRBJ2-1, with D possibly matching TRBD2 (5 bases). Germline CDR1 reads SGHAT; CDR2 reads FQNNGV. With 3 bases removed from V and 9 bases from J, the gap between germline ends came to 27 bases. The CDR3 runs to 18 residues. The CDR3 DNA follows: TGTGCCAGCAGCTTTATTCATCACAAGAGTTTGCGGGTCAGTGAGCAGTTCTTC. Translating gives CASSFIHHKSLRVSEQFF.

This chain connects TRBV7-9 to TRBJ2-3, with TRBD1 matching 9 bases. Germline CDR1 is SEHNR and CDR2 is FQNEAQ (reference sequence). The CDR3 consists of 16 residues. The trim removed 0 bases at V and 7 bases at J, leaving 8 bases unmatched. This CDR3 reads CASSLAIQGAEYTQYF. DNA of the CDR3: TGTGCCAGCAGCTTAGCAATACAGGGGGCGGAGTATACGCAGTATTTT.

This rearrangement joins TRBV18 to TRBJ1-1; D gene unclear. Germline V gives CDR1 KGHSH, CDR2 LQKENI. The CDR3 has 14 residues. V lost 8 bases to trimming and J lost 0 bases, with 13 bases between them. CDR3 region: CASEIGEMNTEAFF. The CDR3 DNA sequence: TGTGCCAGCGAAATCGGAGAAATGAACACTGAAGCTTTCTTT. The whole variable domain, filled in from reference TRBV18 and TRBJ1-1, reads NAGVMQNPRHLVRRRGQEARLRCSPMKGHSHVYWYRQLPEEGLKFMVYLQKENIIDESGMPKERFSAEFPKEGPSILRIQQVVRGDSAAYFCASEIGEMNTEAFFGQGTRLTVV.